The present entry profiles one T cell receptor beta chain with its context. Its target antigen remains unknown. Base qualities are not provided; no much larger clone lies one nucleotide away. Library creation used the immunoSEQ multiplex PCR assay. Approximately 100,000 TCR templates per sample were assayed on the deep sequencing platform. Genomic DNA extracted from sorted T cells was used for TCRbeta CDR3 sequencing. In the paper's pipeline: Clonal analysis of TCRbeta CDR3 data was done in the R programming language. Comparing unstimulated samples against CFSE-low samples taken after the reaction was how alloreactive CD4+ and CD8+ clones were defined. Regulatory or non-regulatory origin of alloreactive CD4+ clones was assigned by matching sequences to the sorted unstimulated Treg and non-Treg repertoires. Entries here come from immuneACCESS through TCRdb and include only in-frame sequences with V and J called. Some clones fail to appear in such tables; in the studies checked, an unresolved V gene covers under half of the shortfall, and the cause of the remainder is unknown. For V, J and clone size, that table is used; D and trimming come from the DNA. The sample records 90,000 to 150,000 clones, about 93% of which are singletons. Of the sample, over 0.15% falls within the top ten clones.

Including cysteine and phenylalanine, the CDR3 has 16 amino acids. Only the CDR3 DNA is retained, 48 bases long and in frame from the first base. Germline trimming amounts to 3 bases on V and 0 bases on J, with 4 as the count of junction bases outside the gene matches. The germline V gene (reference sequence) provides CDR1 SEHNR and CDR2 FQNEAQ. The data belong to a study of siplizumab effects on memory and regulatory T cells (dated by TCRdb to the late 2010s). Background on the whole study: The study looked at the effect of siplizumab, an anti-CD2 antibody, on alloreactive T-cell subsets in allogeneic mixed lymphocyte reactions made from human PBMCs.

Broad study findings and their caveats: Siplizumab significantly reduced the cumulative frequency of alloreactive sequences traceable to unstimulated CD4+ memory T cells. A naive or memory phenotype could not be assigned to roughly 75-96% of proliferating CD4+ or CD8+ clones. In reactions with siplizumab, an average of approximately 69% of mappable alloreactive CD4+ clones were Treg-derived, compared with 25% to 30% in control reactions. Sequences below about 10^-5 frequency were poorly captured, so only a minor fraction of alloreactive clones could be mapped to unstimulated subsets. Greater diversity appeared to be present in unstimulated naive T cells than in memory T cells, and a substantial contribution to the alloresponse seemed to be made by naive cells. The suppressive function of proliferating Tregs from siplizumab cultures was not functionally confirmed.

Sorted unstimulated T cells, along with proliferating T cells recovered from mixed lymphocyte reactions, underwent TCRbeta CDR3 sequencing. Fresh whole blood from ten HLA-typed healthy donors was used as the source from which PBMCs were isolated. Unstimulated CD4+ non-regulatory T cells were FACS-sorted to map the origin of alloreactive clones. The clonotype was recovered from a human donor in good health. The sample consisted of non-Treg CD4+ T cells sorted from blood. This specimen's cell subset or site label, per the study, means: FACS-sorted unstimulated CD4+ non-regulatory T cells. Recombination joined TRBV7-9 with TRBJ2-5; a stretch of 10 junction bases matches TRBD2. The CDR3 region: CASSFGSGGYQETQYF. The DNA reads as follows: TGTGCCAGCAGCTTTGGTAGCGGGGGGTACCAAGAGACCCAGTACTTC.